This TCR beta chain was documented in a study of cytomegalovirus exposure and HLA in healthy donors. Study in general: Earlier work reported around 110 million unique TCR beta sequences from 150 million to 200 million T cells.

Study findings and constraints: The study designated roughly 160 TCR beta chains cytomegalovirus-associated.

The PCR was carried out with 60 Vbeta primers and 13 Jbeta primers. Produced via immunoSEQ multiplex PCR; TCRdb's table is partial and in-frame only. This table has about 130,000 clones, 60% to 80% appearing once. Comment on this clone: Its antigen is undetermined.

CDR1 SEHNR and CDR2 FQNEAQ come from the germline V gene (reference sequence). The CDR3 has 11 residues. V gave up 5 bases and J gave up 6 bases, with 4 bases separating them. The chain is built from TRBV7-9 and TRBJ1-4, with D unresolved. The source material was PBMCs. The TCR originated in a man aged 25-40 years in good health and CMV-seronegative. Here the CDR3 DNA reads TGTGCCAGCAGCCAGGATGAAAAACTGTTTTTT. Protein: CASSQDEKLFF.